This T cell receptor (beta chain) was captured by sequencing in a study of shared clonotypes between healthy human individuals. Findings and limits, study-wide: Represented genetic and exposure-history diversity was restricted by having few donors. Between a few donors, naive CD4 clonotypes were shared at a level of about 5.3%. Non-shared clonotypes displayed generation probabilities falling below those of clonotypes present in all four donors.

TCRdb's table, derived via immunoSEQ multiplex PCR, lists solely in-frame clones and lacks some. The sample consists of approximately 2,000,000 clones, 92% of them appearing once. Splitting the CD4+ cells yielded a CD45RA+ naive subset and a CD45RA-negative memory subset. Trimming removed 1 base from V and 5 bases from J; junction bases left unmatched: 1. This CDR3 has 15 residues. Germline loops: CDR1 LNHDA, CDR2 SQIVND (reference sequence). In regard to this clone: Its antigen is still unknown.

This sequence joins TRBV19 and TRBJ2-2, with 10 bases lining up with TRBD1. The receptor was isolated from a man aged 18-30 years in good health. Some clones in this sample may be carry-over from other donors' samples. Sequenced sample: naive CD4+ T cells from PBMCs. The subset was: CD45RA+ positively selected. CDR3 nucleotides: TGTGCCAGTAGTATAGTGGACAGGGGGACCGGGGAGCTGTTTTTT. It translates to CASSIVDRGTGELFF.